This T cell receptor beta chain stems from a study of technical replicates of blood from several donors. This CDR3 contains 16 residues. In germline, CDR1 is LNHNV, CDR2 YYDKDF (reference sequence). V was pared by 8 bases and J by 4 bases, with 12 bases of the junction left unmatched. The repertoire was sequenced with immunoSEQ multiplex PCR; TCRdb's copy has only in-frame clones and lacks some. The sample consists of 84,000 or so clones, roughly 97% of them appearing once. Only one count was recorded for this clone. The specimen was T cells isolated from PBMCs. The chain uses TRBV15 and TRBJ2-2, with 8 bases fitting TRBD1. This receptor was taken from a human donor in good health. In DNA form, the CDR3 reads TGTGCCACCGCGAAGTCAGGGGGCGCGGGCACCGGGGAGCTGTTTTTT. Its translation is CATAKSGGAGTGELFF. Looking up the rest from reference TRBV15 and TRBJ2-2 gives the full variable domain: DAMVIQNPRYQVTQFGKPVTLSCSQTLNHNVMYWYQQKSSQAPKLLFHYYDKDFNNEADTPDNFQSRRPNTSFCFLDIRSPGLGDTAMYLCATAKSGGAGTGELFFGEGSRLTVL.